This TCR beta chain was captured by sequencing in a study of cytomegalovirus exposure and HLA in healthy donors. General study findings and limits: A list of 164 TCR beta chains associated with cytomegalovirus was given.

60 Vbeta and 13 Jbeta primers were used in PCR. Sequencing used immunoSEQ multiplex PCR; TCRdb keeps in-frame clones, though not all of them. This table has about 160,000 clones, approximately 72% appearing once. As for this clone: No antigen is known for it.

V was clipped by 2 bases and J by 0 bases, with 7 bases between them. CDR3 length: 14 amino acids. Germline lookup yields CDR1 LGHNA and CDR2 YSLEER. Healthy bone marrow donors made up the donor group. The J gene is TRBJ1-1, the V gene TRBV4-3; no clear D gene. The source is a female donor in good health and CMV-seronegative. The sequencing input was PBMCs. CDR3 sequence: CASSQWPMNTEAFF. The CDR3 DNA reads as TGCGCCAGCAGCCAATGGCCGATGAACACTGAAGCTTTCTTT.